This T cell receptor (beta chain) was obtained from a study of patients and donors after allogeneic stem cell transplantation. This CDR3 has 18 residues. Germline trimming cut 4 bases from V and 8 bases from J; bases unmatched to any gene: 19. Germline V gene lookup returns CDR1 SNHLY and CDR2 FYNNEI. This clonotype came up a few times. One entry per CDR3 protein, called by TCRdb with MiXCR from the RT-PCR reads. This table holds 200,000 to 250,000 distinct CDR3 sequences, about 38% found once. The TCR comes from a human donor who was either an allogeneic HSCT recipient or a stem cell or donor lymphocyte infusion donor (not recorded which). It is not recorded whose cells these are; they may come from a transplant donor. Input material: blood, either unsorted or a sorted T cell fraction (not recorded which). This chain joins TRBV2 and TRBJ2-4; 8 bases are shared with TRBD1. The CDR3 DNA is TGTGCCAGCAGTGTGGGGCAGGGGGCAATTATTCCCAAGGACATTCAGTACTTC. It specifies CASSVGQGAIIPKDIQYF.